This T cell receptor (beta chain) was captured by sequencing in a study of spatial heterogeneity in lung cancer. Study summary: Detected beta-chain sequences consistently exceeded alpha-chain sequences. The mean occurrence of each unique TCR and UMI combination in raw reads exceeded 9.5.

The time point here: sample taken at primary tumor resection. From tumor, nontumor lung or frozen PBMC, whole RNA was taken unsorted for sequencing. V was clipped by 5 bases and J by 1 base, with 8 bases between them. The germline gives CDR1 MNHNS, CDR2 SASEGT. CDR3 length equals 13 residues. TCRdb fed the 5' RACE reads into MiXCR, producing one record per CDR3 protein. Of approximately 49,000 distinct CDR3 sequences listed, 5.3% are singletons. This clonotype was seen repeatedly, ten times or more. The TCR comes from a male donor with early-stage non-small cell lung cancer. The chain has TRBV6-1 and TRBJ2-5; no clear D gene. The sample was PBMCs, taken at surgery. The DNA for the CDR3 is TGTGCCAGCAGTCCCGGGCCCCAAGAGACCCAGTACTTC. It is translated as CASSPGPQETQYF.